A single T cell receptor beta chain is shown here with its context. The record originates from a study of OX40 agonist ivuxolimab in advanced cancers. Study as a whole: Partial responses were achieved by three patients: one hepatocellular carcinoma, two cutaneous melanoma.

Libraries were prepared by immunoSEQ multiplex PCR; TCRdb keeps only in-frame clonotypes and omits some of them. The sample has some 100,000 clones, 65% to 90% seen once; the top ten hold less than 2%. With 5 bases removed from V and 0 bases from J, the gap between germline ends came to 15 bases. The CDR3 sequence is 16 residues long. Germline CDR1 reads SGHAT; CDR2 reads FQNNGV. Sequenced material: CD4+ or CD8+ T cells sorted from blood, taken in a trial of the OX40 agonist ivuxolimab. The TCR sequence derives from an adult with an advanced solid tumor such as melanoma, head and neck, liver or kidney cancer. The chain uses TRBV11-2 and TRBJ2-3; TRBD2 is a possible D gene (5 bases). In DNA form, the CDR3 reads TGTGCCAGCAGCCGATGGCGGACTGCTAGCACAGATACGCAGTATTTT. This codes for CASSRWRTASTDTQYF.